This T cell receptor (beta chain) was recovered during a study of pediatric ulcerative colitis. Study observations and caveats: Blood-rectal clonal overlap within each person was significantly higher in ulcerative colitis patients than controls. Rectal repertoires separated controls, mild-moderate and acute severe colitis. All ulcerative colitis patients, but no controls, carried a couple of rectal clonotypes.

Sequencing was performed with immunoSEQ multiplex PCR; in TCRdb, only in-frame clones are kept and a portion is missing. The table includes several thousand clones, 80% to 90% detected once. V was clipped by 4 bases and J by 1 base, with 8 bases between them. The CDR3 totals 13 residues. Germline CDR1 and CDR2: LNHDA and SQIVND (reference sequence). With regard to this clone: What it binds is not known.

The TCR originated in a boy aged 5-17 years with mild ulcerative colitis. The genes are TRBV19 and TRBJ2-7; D unresolved. Sample: blood. CDR3 DNA sequence: TGTGCCAGTAGTAACCAGATGTCCTACGAGCAGTACTTC. It specifies CASSNQMSYEQYF.